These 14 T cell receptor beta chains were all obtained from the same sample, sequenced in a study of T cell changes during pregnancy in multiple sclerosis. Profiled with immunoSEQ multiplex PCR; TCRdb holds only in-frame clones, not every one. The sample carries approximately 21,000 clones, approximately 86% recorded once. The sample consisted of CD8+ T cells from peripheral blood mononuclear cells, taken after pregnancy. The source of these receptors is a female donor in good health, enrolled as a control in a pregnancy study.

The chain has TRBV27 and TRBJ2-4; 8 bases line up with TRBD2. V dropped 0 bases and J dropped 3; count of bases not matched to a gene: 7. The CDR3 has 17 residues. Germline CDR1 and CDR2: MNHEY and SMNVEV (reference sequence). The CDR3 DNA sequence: TGTGCCAGCAGTTTATCTGGGCTAGCGGGTATCAAAAACATTCAGTACTTC. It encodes CASSLSGLAGIKNIQYF.

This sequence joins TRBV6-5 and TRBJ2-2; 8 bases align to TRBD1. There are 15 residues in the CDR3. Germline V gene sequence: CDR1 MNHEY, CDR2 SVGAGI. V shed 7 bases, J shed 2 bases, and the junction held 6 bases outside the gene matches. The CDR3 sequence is CASTITGGNTGELFF. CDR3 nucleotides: TGTGCCAGCACCATAACAGGGGGAAACACCGGGGAGCTGTTTTTT.

The CDR3 DNA follows: TGTGCCAGCAGACCAACAGGGGATACTGAAGCTTTCTTT. Translation: CASRPTGDTEAFF. This rearrangement joins TRBV7-9 to TRBJ1-1; 7 positions match TRBD1. The CDR3 loop spans 13 amino acids. Germline V gene lookup returns CDR1 SEHNR and CDR2 FQNEAQ (reference sequence). V was clipped by 6 bases and J by 5 bases; unmatched bases: 6.

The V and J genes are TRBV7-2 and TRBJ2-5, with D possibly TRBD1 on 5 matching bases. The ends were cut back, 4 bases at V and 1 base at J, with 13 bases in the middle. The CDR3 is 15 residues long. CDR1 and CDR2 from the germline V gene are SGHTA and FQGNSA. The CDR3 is CASSSRVGFQETQYF. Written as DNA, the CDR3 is TGTGCCAGCAGCTCCAGGGTGGGCTTCCAAGAGACCCAGTACTTC.

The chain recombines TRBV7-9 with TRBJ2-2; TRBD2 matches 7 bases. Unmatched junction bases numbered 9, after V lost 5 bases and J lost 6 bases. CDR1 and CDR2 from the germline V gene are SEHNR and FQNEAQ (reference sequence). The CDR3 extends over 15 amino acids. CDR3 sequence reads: CASSGDSGVAGELFF. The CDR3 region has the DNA TGTGCCAGCAGCGGAGACAGCGGGGTAGCCGGGGAGCTGTTTTTT.

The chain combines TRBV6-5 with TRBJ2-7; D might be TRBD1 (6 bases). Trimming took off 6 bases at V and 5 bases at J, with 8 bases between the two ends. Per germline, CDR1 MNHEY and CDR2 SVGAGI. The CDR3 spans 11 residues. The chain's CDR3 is CASSWGHEQYF. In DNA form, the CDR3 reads TGTGCCAGCAGCTGGGGGCACGAGCAGTACTTC.

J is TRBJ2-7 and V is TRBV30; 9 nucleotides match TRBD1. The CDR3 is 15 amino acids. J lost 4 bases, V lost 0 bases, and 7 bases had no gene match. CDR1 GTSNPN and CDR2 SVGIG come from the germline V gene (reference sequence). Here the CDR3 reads CAWSVRGTGKYEQYF. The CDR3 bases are TGTGCCTGGAGTGTACGTGGGACAGGGAAATACGAGCAGTACTTC. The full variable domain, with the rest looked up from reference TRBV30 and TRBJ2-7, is SQTIHQWPATLVQPVGSPLSLECTVEGTSNPNLYWYRQAAGRGLQLLFYSVGIGQISSEVPQNLSASRPQDRQFILSSKKLLLSDSGFYLCAWSVRGTGKYEQYFGPGTRLTVT.

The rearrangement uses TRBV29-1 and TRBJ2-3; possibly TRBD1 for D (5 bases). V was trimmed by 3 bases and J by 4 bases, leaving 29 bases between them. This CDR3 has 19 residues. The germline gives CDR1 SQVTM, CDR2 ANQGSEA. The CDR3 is CSVDFPSRPAQGWADTQYF. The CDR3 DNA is TGCAGCGTTGATTTCCCCTCCCGCCCCGCTCAGGGATGGGCAGATACGCAGTATTTT.

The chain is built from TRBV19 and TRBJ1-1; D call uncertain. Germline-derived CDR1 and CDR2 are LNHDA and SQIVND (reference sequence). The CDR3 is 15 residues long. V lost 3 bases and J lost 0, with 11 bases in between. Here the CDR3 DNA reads TGTGCCAGTAGTATTGTGGGCAGATTGAACACTGAAGCTTTCTTT. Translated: CASSIVGRLNTEAFF.

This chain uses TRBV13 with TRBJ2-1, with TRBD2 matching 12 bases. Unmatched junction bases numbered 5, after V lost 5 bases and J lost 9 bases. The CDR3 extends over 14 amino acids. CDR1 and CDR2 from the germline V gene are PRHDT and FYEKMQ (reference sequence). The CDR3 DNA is TGTGCCAGCAGCCTAGCGGGAGGGCTCCGTGAGCAGTTCTTC. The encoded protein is CASSLAGGLREQFF.

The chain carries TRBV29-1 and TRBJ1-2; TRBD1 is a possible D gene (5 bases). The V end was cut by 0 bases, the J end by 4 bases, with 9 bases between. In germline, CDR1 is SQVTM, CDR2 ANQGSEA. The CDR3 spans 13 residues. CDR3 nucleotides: TGCAGCGTTGAAGACAGGGATCTCTATGGCTACACCTTC. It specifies CSVEDRDLYGYTF.

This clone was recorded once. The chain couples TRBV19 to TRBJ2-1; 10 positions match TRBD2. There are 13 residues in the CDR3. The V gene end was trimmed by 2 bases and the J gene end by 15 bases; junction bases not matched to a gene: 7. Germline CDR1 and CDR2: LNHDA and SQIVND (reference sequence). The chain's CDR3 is CASSILAGAGAFF. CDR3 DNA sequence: TGTGCCAGTAGTATACTAGCGGGAGCTGGTGCGTTCTTC. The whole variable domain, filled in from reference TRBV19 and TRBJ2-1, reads DGGITQSPKYLFRKEGQNVTLSCEQNLNHDAMYWYRQDPGQGLRLIYYSQIVNDFQKGDIAEGYSVSREKKESFPLTVTSAQKNPTAFYLCASSILAGAGAFFGPGTRLTVL.

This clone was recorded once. CDR3 sequence reads: CASSSSQRPYNEKLFF. CDR3 nucleotide sequence: TGTGCCAGCAGCTCAAGCCAGAGGCCGTATAATGAAAAACTGTTTTTT. The V and J genes are TRBV7-9 and TRBJ1-4; D gene ambiguous. V gave up 4 bases and J gave up 4 bases, with 16 bases separating them. This CDR3 is 16 amino acids long. Germline V gene lookup returns CDR1 SEHNR and CDR2 FQNEAQ (reference sequence).

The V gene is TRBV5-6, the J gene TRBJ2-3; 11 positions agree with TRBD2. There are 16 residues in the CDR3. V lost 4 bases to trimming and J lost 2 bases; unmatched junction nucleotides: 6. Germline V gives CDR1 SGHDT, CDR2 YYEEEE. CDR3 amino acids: CASSTLAGGPTDTQYF. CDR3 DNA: TGTGCCAGCAGCACCTTAGCGGGGGGGCCCACAGATACGCAGTATTTT.